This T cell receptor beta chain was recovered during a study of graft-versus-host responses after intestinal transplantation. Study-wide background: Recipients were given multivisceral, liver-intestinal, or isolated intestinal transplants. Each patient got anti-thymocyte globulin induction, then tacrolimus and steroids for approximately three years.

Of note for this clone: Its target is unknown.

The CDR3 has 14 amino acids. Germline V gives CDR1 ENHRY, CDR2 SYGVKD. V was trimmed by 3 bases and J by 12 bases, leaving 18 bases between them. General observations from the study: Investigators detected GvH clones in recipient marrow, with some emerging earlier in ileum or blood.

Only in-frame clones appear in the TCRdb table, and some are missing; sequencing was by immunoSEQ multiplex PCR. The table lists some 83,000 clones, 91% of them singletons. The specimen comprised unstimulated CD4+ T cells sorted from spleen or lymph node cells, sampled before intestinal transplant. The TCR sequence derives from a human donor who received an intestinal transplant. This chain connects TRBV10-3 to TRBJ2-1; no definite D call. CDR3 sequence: CAISDTDGVLWQFF. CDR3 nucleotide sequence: TGTGCCATCAGTGACACCGACGGAGTTCTATGGCAGTTCTTC.